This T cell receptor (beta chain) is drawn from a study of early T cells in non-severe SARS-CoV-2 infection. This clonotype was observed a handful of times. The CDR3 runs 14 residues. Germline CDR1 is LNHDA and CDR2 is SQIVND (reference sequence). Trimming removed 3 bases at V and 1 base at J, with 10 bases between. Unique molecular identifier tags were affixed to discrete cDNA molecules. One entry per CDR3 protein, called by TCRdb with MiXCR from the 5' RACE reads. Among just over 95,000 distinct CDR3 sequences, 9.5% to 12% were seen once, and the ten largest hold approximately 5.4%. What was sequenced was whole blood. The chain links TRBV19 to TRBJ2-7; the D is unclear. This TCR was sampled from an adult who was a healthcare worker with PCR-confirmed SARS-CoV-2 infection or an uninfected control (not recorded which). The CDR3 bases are TGTGCCAGTAGTATGCAGTCCAATTCCTACGAGCAGTACTTC. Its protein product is CASSMQSNSYEQYF.